This T cell receptor beta chain was identified in a study of PD-1 blockade in classical Hodgkin lymphoma. Study in general: Patients were given intravenous nivolumab, 3 mg/kg, every 2 weeks. Study-wide results and caveats: As was reported, newly diagnosed patients showed lower baseline TCR diversity than healthy donors did. Initiation of nivolumab under 1 year after ASCT led to exclusion of patients.

Each and every patient relapsed after autologous stem cell transplantation, and patients got differing brentuximab vedotin exposure. Comments on this clone: Its antigen is not identified.

Sequencing was performed with immunoSEQ multiplex PCR; in TCRdb, only in-frame clones are kept and a portion is missing. The profile covers tens of thousands of clones, with about 76% appearing a single time and 3% to 3.5% taken by the ten largest. Germline CDR1 is LNHDA and CDR2 is SQIVND (reference sequence). The CDR3 length is 19 residues. The V end lost 6 bases, the J end lost 12 bases, and 36 bases lay between the germline ends. The source is a human donor with classical Hodgkin lymphoma. Sample: peripheral blood mononuclear cells (PBMCs), taken before the second cycle of nivolumab. This chain links TRBV19 with TRBJ2-1; a weak D match, TRBD2 (5 bases). CDR3 protein: CASRPAGIERVYIFSGQFF. The CDR3 nucleotides are TGTGCCAGTAGGCCCGCCGGGATTGAGAGGGTCTATATTTTTAGTGGGCAGTTCTTC.